Below, one TCR beta chain is given with its context. This sample is drawn from a study of Graves' ophthalmopathy and Graves' hyperthyroidism. This CDR3 contains 13 residues. The V and J ends lost 5 bases and 7 bases respectively, with 12 bases between them. The TCR beta CDR3 regions underwent amplification from RNA transcripts. First-round RT-PCR with HTBI primers preceded a second-round multiplex PCR. In TCRdb, the multiplex PCR reads were re-called with MiXCR into one record per CDR3 protein. The sample records about 620,000 distinct CDR3 sequences, around a fifth being singletons. This receptor was taken from a woman younger than 35 with stable Graves' hyperthyroidism. Some clones in this sample may be carry-over from other donors' samples. The sequencing sample was made of peripheral blood. The V and J genes are TRBV12-3 or TRBV12-4 and TRBJ1-5; D perhaps matches TRBD1 (5 bases). DNA of the CDR3: TGTGCCAGCAGTCCGGTTTGGGACCAGCCCCAGCATTTT. This sequence encodes CASSPVWDQPQHF.